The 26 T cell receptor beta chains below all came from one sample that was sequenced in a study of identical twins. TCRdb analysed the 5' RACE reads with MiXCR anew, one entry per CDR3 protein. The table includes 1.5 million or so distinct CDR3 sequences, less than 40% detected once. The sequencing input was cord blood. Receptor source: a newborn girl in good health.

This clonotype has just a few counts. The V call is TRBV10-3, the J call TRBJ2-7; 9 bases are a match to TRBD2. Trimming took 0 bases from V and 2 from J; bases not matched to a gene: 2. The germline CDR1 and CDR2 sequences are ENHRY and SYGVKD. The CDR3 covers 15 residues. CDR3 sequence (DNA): TGTGCCATCAGTGAGTCGAGACTAGCGGCCTACGAGCAGTACTTC. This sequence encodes CAISESRLAAYEQYF.

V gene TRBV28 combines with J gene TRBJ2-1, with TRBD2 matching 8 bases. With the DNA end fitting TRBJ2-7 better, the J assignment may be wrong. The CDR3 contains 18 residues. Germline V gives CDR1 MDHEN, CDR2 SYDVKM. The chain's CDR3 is CASSLDTSGRKSYNEQYF. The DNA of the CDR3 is TGTGCCAGCAGTTTAGACACTAGCGGAAGGAAGTCCTACAATGAGCAGTACTTC.

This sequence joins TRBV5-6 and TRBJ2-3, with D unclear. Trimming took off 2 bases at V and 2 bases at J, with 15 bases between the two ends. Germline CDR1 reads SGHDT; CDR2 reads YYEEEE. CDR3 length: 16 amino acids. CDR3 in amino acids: CASSFGSSYFTDTQYF. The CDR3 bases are TGTGCCAGCAGCTTCGGTTCTTCGTATTTCACAGATACGCAGTATTTT.

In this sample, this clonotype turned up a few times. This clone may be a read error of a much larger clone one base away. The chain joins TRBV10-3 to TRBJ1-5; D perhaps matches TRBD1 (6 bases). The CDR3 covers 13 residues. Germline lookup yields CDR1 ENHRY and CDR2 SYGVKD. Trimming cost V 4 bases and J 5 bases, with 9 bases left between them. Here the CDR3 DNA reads TGTGCCATCAGTGGGACAGCTCATCAGCCCCAGCATTTT. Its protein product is CAISGTAHQPQHF.

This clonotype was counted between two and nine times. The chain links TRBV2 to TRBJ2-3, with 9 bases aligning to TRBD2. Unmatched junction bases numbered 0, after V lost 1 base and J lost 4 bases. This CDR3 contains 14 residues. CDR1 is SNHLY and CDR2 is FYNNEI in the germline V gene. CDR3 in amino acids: CASSEGTSADTQYF. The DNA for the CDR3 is TGTGCCAGCAGTGAAGGGACTAGCGCAGATACGCAGTATTTT.

The CDR3 sequence: CATSDPSWGDQPQHF. Here the CDR3 DNA reads TGTGCCACCAGTGACCCCAGTTGGGGGGATCAGCCCCAGCATTTT. The chain joins TRBV24-1 to TRBJ1-5; tentative D call: TRBD1 (5 bases). V lost 4 bases, J lost 5 bases, and 14 bases lay in between. The CDR3 has 15 amino acids. The V gene's germline CDR1 is KGHDR and CDR2 SFDVKD.

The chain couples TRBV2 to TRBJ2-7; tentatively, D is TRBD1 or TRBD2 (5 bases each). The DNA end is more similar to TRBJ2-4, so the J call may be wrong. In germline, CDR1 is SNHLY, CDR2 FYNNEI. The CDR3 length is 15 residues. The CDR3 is CASTPTGGAKNIQYF. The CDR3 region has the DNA TGTGCCAGCACTCCGACTGGGGGAGCCAAAAACATTCAGTACTTC.

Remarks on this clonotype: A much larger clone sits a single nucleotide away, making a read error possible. The CDR3 nucleotides read TGTGCCAGCAGTTTCGGGGTAGGGCTCGAGCAGTTCTTC. Translation: CASSFGVGLEQFF. V gene TRBV28 combines with J gene TRBJ2-1; maybe TRBD2 (5 bases). The CDR3 loop spans 13 amino acids. V lost 3 bases to trimming and J lost 10 bases, with 13 bases between them. CDR1 and CDR2 from the germline V gene are MDHEN and SYDVKM.

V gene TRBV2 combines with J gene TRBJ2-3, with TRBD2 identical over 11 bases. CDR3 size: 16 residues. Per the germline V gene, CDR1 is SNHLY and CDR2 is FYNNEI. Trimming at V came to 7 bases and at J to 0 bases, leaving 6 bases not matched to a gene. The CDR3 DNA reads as TGTGCCAGCAAGAGGACTAGCGGGTCAAGCACAGATACGCAGTATTTT. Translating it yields CASKRTSGSSTDTQYF.

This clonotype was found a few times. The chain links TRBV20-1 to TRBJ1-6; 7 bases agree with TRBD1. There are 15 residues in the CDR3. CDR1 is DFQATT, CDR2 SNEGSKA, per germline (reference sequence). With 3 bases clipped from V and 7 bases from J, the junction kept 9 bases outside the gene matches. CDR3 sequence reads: CSASIQGSGNSPLHF. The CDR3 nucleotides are TGCAGTGCTAGCATACAGGGGTCGGGCAATTCACCCCTCCACTTT.

The CDR3 DNA reads as TGTGCCAGCAGTGAAGGGGACAGGGGGCGCCCCTATGGCTACACCTTC. Translation: CASSEGDRGRPYGYTF. The chain joins TRBV6-1 to TRBJ1-2, with 12 nucleotides matching TRBD1. The CDR3 has 16 residues. V dropped 1 base and J dropped 4; count of bases not matched to a gene: 4. Germline CDR1 MNHNS, CDR2 SASEGT.

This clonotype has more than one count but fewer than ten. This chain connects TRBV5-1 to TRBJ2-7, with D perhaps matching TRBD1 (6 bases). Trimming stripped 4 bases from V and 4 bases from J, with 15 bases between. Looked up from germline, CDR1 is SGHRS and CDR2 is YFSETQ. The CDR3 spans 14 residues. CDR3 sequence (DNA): TGCGCCAGCAGCGTGGACAGAAGTAGGTACGAGCAGTACTTC. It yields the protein CASSVDRSRYEQYF.

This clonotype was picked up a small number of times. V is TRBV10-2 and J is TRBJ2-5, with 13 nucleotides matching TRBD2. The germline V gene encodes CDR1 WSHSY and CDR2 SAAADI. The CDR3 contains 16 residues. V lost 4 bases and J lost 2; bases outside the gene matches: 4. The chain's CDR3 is CASSVSGLAGQETQYF. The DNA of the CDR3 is TGCGCCAGCAGTGTTTCGGGACTAGCGGGACAAGAGACCCAGTACTTC.

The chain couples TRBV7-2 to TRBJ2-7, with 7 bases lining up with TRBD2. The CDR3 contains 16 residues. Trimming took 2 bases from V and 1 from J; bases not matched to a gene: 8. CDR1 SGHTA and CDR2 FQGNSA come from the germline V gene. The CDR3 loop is CASSLSSGLISYEQYF. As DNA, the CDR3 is TGTGCCAGCAGCTTAAGCTCGGGACTAATATCCTACGAGCAGTACTTC. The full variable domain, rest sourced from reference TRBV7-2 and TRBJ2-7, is GAGVSQSPSNKVTEKGKDVELRCDPISGHTALYWYRQSLGQGLEFLIYFQGNSAPDKSGLPSDRFSAERTGGSVSTLTIQRTQQEDSAVYLCASSLSSGLISYEQYFGPGTRLTVT.

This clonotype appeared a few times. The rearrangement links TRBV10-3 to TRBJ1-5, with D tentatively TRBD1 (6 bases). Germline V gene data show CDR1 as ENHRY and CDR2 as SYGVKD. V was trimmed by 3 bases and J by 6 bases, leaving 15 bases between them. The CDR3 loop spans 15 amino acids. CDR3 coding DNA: TGTGCCATCAGTGACGGAGCAGGGGTGGGTCAGCCCCAGCATTTT. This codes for CAISDGAGVGQPQHF.

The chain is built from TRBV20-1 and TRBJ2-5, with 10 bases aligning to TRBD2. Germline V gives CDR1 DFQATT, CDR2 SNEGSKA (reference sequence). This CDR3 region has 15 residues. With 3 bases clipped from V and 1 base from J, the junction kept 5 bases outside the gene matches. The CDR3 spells CSARKGLASQETQYF. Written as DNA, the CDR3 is TGCAGTGCTAGGAAGGGACTAGCGTCCCAAGAGACCCAGTACTTC.

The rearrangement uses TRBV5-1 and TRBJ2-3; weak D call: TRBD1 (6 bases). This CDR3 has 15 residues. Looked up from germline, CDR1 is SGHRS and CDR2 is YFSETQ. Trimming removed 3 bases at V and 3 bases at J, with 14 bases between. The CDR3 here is CASSWGVRGTDTQYF. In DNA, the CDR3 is TGCGCCAGCAGCTGGGGAGTTAGGGGGACAGATACGCAGTATTTT.

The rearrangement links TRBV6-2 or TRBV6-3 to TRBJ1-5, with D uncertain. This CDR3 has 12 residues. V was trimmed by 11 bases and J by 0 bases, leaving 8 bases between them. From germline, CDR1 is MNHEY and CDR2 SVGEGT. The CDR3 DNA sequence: TGTGCCGGGGATTGTAGCAATCAGCCCCAGCATTTT. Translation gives CAGDCSNQPQHF.

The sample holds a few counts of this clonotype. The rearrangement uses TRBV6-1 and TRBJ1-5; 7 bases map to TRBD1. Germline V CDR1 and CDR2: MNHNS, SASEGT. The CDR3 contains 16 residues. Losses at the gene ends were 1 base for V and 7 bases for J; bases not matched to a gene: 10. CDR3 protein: CASSEEGTVLGQPQHF. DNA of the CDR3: TGTGCCAGCAGTGAAGAGGGGACAGTCCTCGGACAGCCCCAGCATTTT.

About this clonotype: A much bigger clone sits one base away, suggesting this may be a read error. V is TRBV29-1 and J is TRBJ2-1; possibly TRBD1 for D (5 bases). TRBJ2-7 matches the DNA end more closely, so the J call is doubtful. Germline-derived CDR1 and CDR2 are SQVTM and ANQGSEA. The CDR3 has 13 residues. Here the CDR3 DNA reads TGCAGCGTTGAAGCGGCGACAGACAATGAGCAGTACTTC. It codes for CSVEAATDNEQYF.

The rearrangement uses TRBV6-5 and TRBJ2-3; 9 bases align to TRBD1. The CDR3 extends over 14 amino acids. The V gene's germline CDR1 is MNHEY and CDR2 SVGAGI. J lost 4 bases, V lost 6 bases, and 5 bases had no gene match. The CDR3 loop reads CASSRQGGADTQYF. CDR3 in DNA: TGTGCCAGCAGCAGACAGGGGGGCGCAGATACGCAGTATTTT.

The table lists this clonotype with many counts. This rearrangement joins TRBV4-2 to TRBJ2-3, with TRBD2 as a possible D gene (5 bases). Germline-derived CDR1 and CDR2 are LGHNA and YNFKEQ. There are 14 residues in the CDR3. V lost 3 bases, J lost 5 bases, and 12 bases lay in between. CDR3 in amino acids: CASSQGAQQDTQYF. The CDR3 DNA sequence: TGTGCCAGCAGCCAGGGAGCACAGCAAGATACGCAGTATTTT.

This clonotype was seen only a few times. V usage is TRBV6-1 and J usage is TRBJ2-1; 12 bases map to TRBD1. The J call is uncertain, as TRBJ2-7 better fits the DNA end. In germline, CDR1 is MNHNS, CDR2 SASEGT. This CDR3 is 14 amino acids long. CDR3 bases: TGTGCCAGCAGTCCCGGGACAGGGGGCTGGGTGCAGTACTTC. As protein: CASSPGTGGWVQYF.

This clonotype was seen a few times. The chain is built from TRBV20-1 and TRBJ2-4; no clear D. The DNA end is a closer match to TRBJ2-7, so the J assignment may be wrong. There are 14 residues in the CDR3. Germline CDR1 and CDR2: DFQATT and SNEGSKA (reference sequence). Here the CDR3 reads CSASKWAAVDEQYF. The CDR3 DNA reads TGCAGTGCTAGTAAGTGGGCGGCCGTCGACGAGCAGTACTTC.

This CDR3 reads CADGHLSTDTQYF. Here the CDR3 DNA reads TGTGCCGATGGGCACCTTAGCACAGATACGCAGTATTTT. The rearrangement joins TRBV12-3 or TRBV12-4 to TRBJ2-3; D not resolved. The CDR3 totals 13 residues. Trimming removed 11 bases from V and 0 bases from J, with 12 bases in between.

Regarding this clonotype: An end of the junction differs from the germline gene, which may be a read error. The CDR3 DNA reads TGTGCCGTCAGTGAGACAGGGTATAATTCACCCCCCCACTTT. Its translation: CAVSETGYNSPPHF. The V gene is TRBV10-3, the J gene TRBJ1-6; TRBD1 agrees at 7 bases. Germline V gene data show CDR1 as ENHRY and CDR2 as SYGVKD. The CDR3 spans 14 residues.